The rows below give T cell receptor beta chains drawn from one sample of a study of T-cell memory formation after mild COVID-19. TCRdb independently ran MiXCR on the 5' RACE reads; one entry per CDR3 protein. Of 380,000 or so distinct CDR3 sequences in the sample, roughly 13% are singletons; the top ten hold roughly 20%. What was sequenced was PBMCs or a T cell subset sorted from them (not recorded which). The receptors were sampled from a young man who had mild COVID-19 (a few samples of this study predate the infection). Cell type and time point are not known. CDR3s include the opening cysteine and the closing phenylalanine or tryptophan. A D gene is named only where the DNA matches it firmly. For some rows the clone size is stated as once, few or many, or as a class when expanded; others skip it.

clone size	D gene	V gene	J gene	CDR3 protein	CDR3 DNA
NA	NA	TRBV25-1	TRBJ1-6	CASSGKSYNSPLHF	TGTGCCAGCAGTGGTAAATCCTATAATTCACCCCTCCACTTT
NA	TRBD1	TRBV7-2	TRBJ2-1	CASSPPHRDSPYNEQFF	TGTGCCAGCAGCCCTCCCCATCGGGACAGCCCCTACAATGAGCAGTTCTTC
few	TRBD1	TRBV12-3/TRBV12-4	TRBJ2-2	CASLGQLSGPNTGELFF	TGTGCCAGCCTGGGACAGCTATCCGGGCCCAACACCGGGGAGCTGTTTTTT
NA	NA	TRBV20-1	TRBJ1-2	CSVGYRRGYTF	TGCAGTGTTGGGTATCGACGAGGCTACACCTTC
NA	NA	TRBV5-1	TRBJ1-1	CASSSQASGTTEAFF	TGCGCCAGCAGCTCGCAGGCGTCCGGGACCACTGAAGCTTTCTTT
NA	NA	TRBV29-1	TRBJ1-3	CSVEQPGNTIYF	TGCAGCGTAGAACAGCCCGGAAACACCATATATTTT
NA	NA	TRBV29-1	TRBJ2-5	CSVDPTGIQETQYF	TGCAGCGTTGATCCCACAGGGATCCAAGAGACCCAGTACTTC
NA	TRBD2	TRBV6-5	TRBJ2-5	CASKPRGSQETQYF	TGTGCCAGCAAACCGCGGGGGAGCCAAGAGACCCAGTACTTC
few	TRBD1	TRBV18	TRBJ1-1	CASSLWDRENTEAFF	TGTGCCAGCTCATTATGGGACAGGGAGAACACTGAAGCTTTCTTT
few	NA	TRBV6-5	TRBJ2-3	CASSYPGLDTQYF	TGTGCCAGCAGTTACCCAGGGCTGGATACGCAGTATTTT
NA	NA	TRBV20-1	TRBJ2-1	CSVNEQFF	TGCAGTGTTAATGAGCAGTTCTTC
few	NA	TRBV11-2	TRBJ1-1	CATNPTLNTEAFF	TGTGCCACGAACCCTACCTTGAACACTGAAGCTTTCTTT